These T cell receptor beta chains were read from a single sample in a study of cytomegalovirus exposure and HLA in healthy donors. Assay used: immunoSEQ multiplex PCR; TCRdb lists only in-frame clones, some missing. Among roughly 100,000 clones listed, roughly 82% were seen once. Sequences were obtained from PBMCs. The receptors were gathered from a woman in her forties or fifties in good health and CMV-seropositive. The CDR3 runs from the conserved cysteine through the conserved F or W. The D gene is left open where the match is weak. For some rows the clone size is stated as once, few or many, or as a class when expanded; others skip it.

clone_size: once
d_call: TRBD1
j_call: TRBJ2-5
v_call: TRBV5-1
cdr3_nt: TGCGCCAGCAGCCCAGGCGCAGGACAGGGGGAGACCCAGTACTTC
cdr3_aa: CASSPGAGQGETQYF

clone_size: few
d_call: NA
j_call: TRBJ2-6
v_call: TRBV6-5
cdr3_nt: TGTGCCAGCAGTTACACTCCCCCCTCTGGGGCCAACGTCCTGACTTTC
cdr3_aa: CASSYTPPSGANVLTF

clone_size: NA
d_call: NA
j_call: TRBJ1-2
v_call: TRBV7-6
cdr3_nt: TGTGCCAGCAGTCTAGCAGGGGTGGATGGCTACACCTTC
cdr3_aa: CASSLAGVDGYTF

clone_size: NA
d_call: TRBD1
j_call: TRBJ1-5
v_call: TRBV6-5
cdr3_nt: TGTGCCACTGGGACAGCTGGAAATCAGCCCCAGCATTTT
cdr3_aa: CATGTAGNQPQHF

clone_size: NA
d_call: NA
j_call: TRBJ1-5
v_call: TRBV7-6
cdr3_nt: TGTGCCAGCAGCTTAGCGCAGGGCAGCCCATATAGCAATCAGCCCCAGCATTTT
cdr3_aa: CASSLAQGSPYSNQPQHF

clone_size: NA
d_call: TRBD2
j_call: TRBJ2-5
v_call: TRBV29-1
cdr3_nt: TGCAGCGTTGGAGCGGGGGGGTTCCAAGAGACCCAGTACTTC
cdr3_aa: CSVGAGGFQETQYF

clone_size: NA
d_call: NA
j_call: TRBJ1-3
v_call: TRBV9
cdr3_nt: TGTGCCAGCACCTTAACTGGAAACACCATATATTTT
cdr3_aa: CASTLTGNTIYF

clone_size: NA
d_call: NA
j_call: TRBJ1-1
v_call: TRBV6-5
cdr3_nt: TGTGCCAGCAGTTACCGAGGGAGGAACACTGAAGCTTTCTTT
cdr3_aa: CASSYRGRNTEAFF

clone_size: NA
d_call: NA
j_call: TRBJ2-7
v_call: TRBV7-6
cdr3_nt: TGTGCCAGCAGCGTGGGACGGGGGACCTACGAGCAGTACTTC
cdr3_aa: CASSVGRGTYEQYF

clone_size: NA
d_call: TRBD2
j_call: TRBJ2-1
v_call: TRBV5-3
cdr3_nt: TGTGCCAGAAGCTTGGCCTCCGGGGGGGACTACAATGAGCAGTTCTTC
cdr3_aa: CARSLASGGDYNEQFF

clone_size: NA
d_call: NA
j_call: TRBJ1-1
v_call: TRBV2
cdr3_nt: TGTGCCAGCAGTGAAAGGGGGGGGAACACTGAAGCTTTCTTT
cdr3_aa: CASSERGGNTEAFF

clone_size: NA
d_call: TRBD2
j_call: TRBJ2-5
v_call: TRBV6-5
cdr3_nt: TGTGCCAGCAGTTCAAAACTAGCGGGGATCCAAGAGACCCAGTACTTC
cdr3_aa: CASSSKLAGIQETQYF

clone_size: NA
d_call: TRBD2
j_call: TRBJ2-1
v_call: TRBV19
cdr3_nt: TGTGCCAGTAGTATGGAAACGGGACTACGGATCGGGAATGAGCAGTTCTTC
cdr3_aa: CASSMETGLRIGNEQFF

clone_size: few
d_call: NA
j_call: TRBJ2-3
v_call: TRBV10-3
cdr3_nt: TGTGCCATCGGAGATAATTCCGATACGCAGTATTTT
cdr3_aa: CAIGDNSDTQYF

clone_size: NA
d_call: NA
j_call: TRBJ1-2
v_call: TRBV6-5
cdr3_nt: TGTGCCAGCAGTTGGTCGCTTAACAGCTATGGCTACACCTTC
cdr3_aa: CASSWSLNSYGYTF

clone_size: NA
d_call: NA
j_call: TRBJ2-3
v_call: TRBV11-3
cdr3_nt: TGTGCCAGCAGCTTAGTCCGCGCCGCGGGACTCACAGATACGCAGTATTTT
cdr3_aa: CASSLVRAAGLTDTQYF

clone_size: NA
d_call: NA
j_call: TRBJ2-2
v_call: TRBV4-1
cdr3_nt: TGCGCCAGCAGCCACCTGGCCCCAGGGGCCGGGGAGCTGTTTTTT
cdr3_aa: CASSHLAPGAGELFF

clone_size: NA
d_call: NA
j_call: TRBJ1-5
v_call: TRBV27
cdr3_nt: TGTGCCAGCAGTTTAGCAGAGCCCGGGCAGCCCCAGCATTTT
cdr3_aa: CASSLAEPGQPQHF

clone_size: NA
d_call: NA
j_call: TRBJ2-3
v_call: TRBV6-5
cdr3_nt: TGTGCCAGCAGACAGGGCTCCAGAGATACGCAGTATTTT
cdr3_aa: CASRQGSRDTQYF

clone_size: NA
d_call: TRBD1
j_call: TRBJ1-1
v_call: TRBV5-1
cdr3_nt: TGCGCCAGCAGCCAACAGGGGCCGAACACTGAAGCTTTCTTT
cdr3_aa: CASSQQGPNTEAFF

clone_size: few
d_call: TRBD1
j_call: TRBJ1-6
v_call: TRBV11-2
cdr3_nt: TGTGCCAGCAGCTTAAAGGGAGCAGCACAGGGGTATTCACCCCTCCACTTT
cdr3_aa: CASSLKGAAQGYSPLHF

clone_size: NA
d_call: NA
j_call: TRBJ1-2
v_call: TRBV13
cdr3_nt: TGTGCCAGCAGCCGACAGGCCCTGGACTATGGCTACACCTTC
cdr3_aa: CASSRQALDYGYTF

clone_size: few
d_call: NA
j_call: TRBJ1-5
v_call: TRBV7-9
cdr3_nt: TGTGCCAGCAGCTTTTCAGGGGATAGCAATCAGCCCCAGCATTTT
cdr3_aa: CASSFSGDSNQPQHF

clone_size: NA
d_call: NA
j_call: TRBJ2-6
v_call: TRBV9
cdr3_nt: TGTGCCAGCAGCGTGGCAGGGGCCATCTCTGGGGCCAACGTCCTGACTTTC
cdr3_aa: CASSVAGAISGANVLTF

clone_size: NA
d_call: TRBD2
j_call: TRBJ2-1
v_call: TRBV7-9
cdr3_nt: TGTGCCAGCAGCCCACCGGGACTAGCGGCCAGCTCCTACAATGAGCAGTTCTTC
cdr3_aa: CASSPPGLAASSYNEQFF

clone_size: NA
d_call: NA
j_call: TRBJ2-5
v_call: TRBV19
cdr3_nt: TGTGCCAGTAGTGAGACAGTACTCCAAGAGACCCAGTACTTC
cdr3_aa: CASSETVLQETQYF

clone_size: NA
d_call: TRBD1
j_call: TRBJ1-1
v_call: TRBV7-2
cdr3_nt: TGTGCCAGCAGCACCAGGACAGGGGGTTGGGAAGCTTTCTTT
cdr3_aa: CASSTRTGGWEAFF

clone_size: NA
d_call: TRBD1
j_call: TRBJ2-1
v_call: TRBV9
cdr3_nt: TGTGCCAGCAACAAGGAAATAGGGGGCCGTTTGAATGAGCAGTTCTTC
cdr3_aa: CASNKEIGGRLNEQFF

clone_size: NA
d_call: NA
j_call: TRBJ1-3
v_call: TRBV19
cdr3_nt: TGTGCCAGTCTGACACAACTCATCGGTCCTGGAAACACCATATATTTT
cdr3_aa: CASLTQLIGPGNTIYF

clone_size: once
d_call: TRBD2
j_call: TRBJ2-1
v_call: TRBV28
cdr3_nt: TGTGCCAGCAGTTTGACGGGGGGGCCGACCGATGAGCAGTTCTTC
cdr3_aa: CASSLTGGPTDEQFF

clone_size: NA
d_call: NA
j_call: TRBJ1-2
v_call: TRBV19
cdr3_nt: TGTGCCAGTAGCCACACCAGGGGACAAAACTATGGCTACACCTTC
cdr3_aa: CASSHTRGQNYGYTF

clone_size: NA
d_call: NA
j_call: TRBJ2-7
v_call: TRBV9
cdr3_nt: TGTGCCAGCAGCGTAGAAGACAGGACTGAGCAGTACTTC
cdr3_aa: CASSVEDRTEQYF

clone_size: NA
d_call: TRBD2
j_call: TRBJ2-1
v_call: TRBV27
cdr3_nt: TGTGCCAGCAGACTAAGCGGGGGAGGTATCAATGAGCAGTTCTTC
cdr3_aa: CASRLSGGGINEQFF

clone_size: few
d_call: NA
j_call: TRBJ1-5
v_call: TRBV19
cdr3_nt: TGTGCCAGTAGTATATTTTCCCCCAGGGGAATTAGCAATCAGCCCCAGCATTTT
cdr3_aa: CASSIFSPRGISNQPQHF

clone_size: NA
d_call: NA
j_call: TRBJ1-1
v_call: TRBV7-7
cdr3_nt: TGTGCTAGCAGCACAGGATTAGACACTGAAGCTTTCTTT
cdr3_aa: CASSTGLDTEAFF